This entry features one T cell receptor beta chain sequence. The sample comes from a study of cytomegalovirus exposure and HLA in healthy donors. Germline V lookup: CDR1 MNHEY, CDR2 SVGAGI. V shed 7 bases and J shed 2 bases, with 15 bases lying between them. The CDR3 is 15 residues long. Researchers ran the PCR with 60 Vbeta and 13 Jbeta primers. Generated by immunoSEQ multiplex PCR, the TCRdb table keeps only in-frame clones and is missing some. The sample shows over 150,000 clones, roughly 80% of them seen only once. This receptor was taken from a man aged 30-40 years in good health and CMV-seronegative. V and J are TRBV6-5 and TRBJ1-3; the D is unclear. Sequenced: PBMCs. The CDR3 DNA reads as TGTGCCAGCACCCCCACCCTAGGTGCTGGAAACACCATATATTTT. This gives the protein CASTPTLGAGNTIYF.